This T cell receptor beta chain is drawn from a study of T-cell reconstitution after alpha-beta-depleted transplantation in children. This clonotype was picked up a small number of times. The CDR3 spans 15 residues. The V and J ends lost 0 bases and 2 bases respectively, with 14 bases between them. Germline-derived CDR1 and CDR2 are DFQATT and SNEGSKA (reference sequence). Unique molecular identifiers were used to barcode this TCRbeta library. In TCRdb, the PCR reads were re-called with MiXCR into one record per CDR3 protein. The sample comprises hundreds of thousands of distinct CDR3 sequences, around 12% of which are singletons, and roughly 0.77% rests with the top ten.

The chain couples TRBV20-1 to TRBJ2-7; D is unclear. The sample was PBMCs, taken before TCRalphabeta/CD19-depleted stem cell transplant. The origin of this receptor is a girl aged 2 to 9 with congenital amegakaryocytic thrombocytopenia, due to receive a stem cell transplant. The CDR3 DNA follows: TGCAGTGCTAGAGATTTTGGATATATGACCTACGAGCAGTACTTC. Translated: CSARDFGYMTYEQYF.